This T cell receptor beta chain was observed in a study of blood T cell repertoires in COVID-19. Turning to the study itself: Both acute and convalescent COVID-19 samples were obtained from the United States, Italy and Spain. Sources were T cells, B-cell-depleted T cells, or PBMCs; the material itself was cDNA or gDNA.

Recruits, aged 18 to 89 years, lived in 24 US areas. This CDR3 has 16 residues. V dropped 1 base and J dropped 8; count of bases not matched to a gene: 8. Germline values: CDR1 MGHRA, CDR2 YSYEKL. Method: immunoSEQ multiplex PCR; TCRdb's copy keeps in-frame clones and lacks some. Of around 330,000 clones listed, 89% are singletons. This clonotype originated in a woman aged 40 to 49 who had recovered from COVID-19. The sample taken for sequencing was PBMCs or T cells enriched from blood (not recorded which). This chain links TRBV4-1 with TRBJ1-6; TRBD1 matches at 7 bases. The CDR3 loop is CASSQVIARGDSPLHF. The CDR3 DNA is TGCGCCAGCAGCCAAGTTATAGCCAGGGGGGATTCACCCCTCCACTTT.